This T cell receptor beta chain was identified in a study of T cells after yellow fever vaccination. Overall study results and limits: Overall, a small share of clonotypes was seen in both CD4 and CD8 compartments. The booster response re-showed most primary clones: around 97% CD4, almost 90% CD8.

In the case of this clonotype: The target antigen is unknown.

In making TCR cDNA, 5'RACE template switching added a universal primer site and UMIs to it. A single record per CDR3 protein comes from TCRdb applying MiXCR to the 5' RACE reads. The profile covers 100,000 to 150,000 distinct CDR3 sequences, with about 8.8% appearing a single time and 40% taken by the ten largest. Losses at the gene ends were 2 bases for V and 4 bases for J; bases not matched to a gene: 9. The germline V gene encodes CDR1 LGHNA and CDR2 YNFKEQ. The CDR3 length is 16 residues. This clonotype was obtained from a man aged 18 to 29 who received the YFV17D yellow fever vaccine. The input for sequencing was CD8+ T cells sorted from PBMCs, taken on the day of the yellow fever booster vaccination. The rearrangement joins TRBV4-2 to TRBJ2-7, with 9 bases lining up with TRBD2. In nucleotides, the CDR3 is TGTGCCAGCAGCCAAAGGGCGGGGGGGCCTCTGTACGAGCAGTACTTC. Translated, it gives CASSQRAGGPLYEQYF.